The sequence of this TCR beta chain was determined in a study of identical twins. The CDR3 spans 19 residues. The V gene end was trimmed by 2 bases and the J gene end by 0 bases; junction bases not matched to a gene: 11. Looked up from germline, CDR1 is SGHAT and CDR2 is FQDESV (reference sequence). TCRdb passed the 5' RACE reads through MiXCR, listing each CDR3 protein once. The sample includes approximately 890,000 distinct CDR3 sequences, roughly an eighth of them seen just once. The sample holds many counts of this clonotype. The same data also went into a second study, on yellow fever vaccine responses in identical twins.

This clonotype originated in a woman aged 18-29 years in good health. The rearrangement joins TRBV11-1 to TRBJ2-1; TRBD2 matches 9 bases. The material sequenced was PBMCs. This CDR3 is CASSLFLGAGGLSYNEQFF. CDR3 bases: TGTGCCAGCAGCTTATTCTTAGGAGCGGGAGGACTCTCCTACAATGAGCAGTTCTTC.